Sequencing of this TCR beta chain was carried out in a study of T cell responses to AZD1222 COVID-19 vaccine. Whole-study context: It was second doses at about 4 or about 12 weeks that were pooled.

Sequenced by immunoSEQ multiplex PCR; TCRdb stores in-frame clones only, minus some. The data show some 140,000 clones, more than 85% seen once. The study, taken as a whole, reports: Among AZD1222 vaccinees, only six were seropositive at baseline. Regions 160-218 and 743-854 dominated among vaccine-associated CD4 TCRs spanning spike.

CDR3 length: 12 amino acids. Germline CDR1 reads SGHKS; CDR2 reads YYEKEE (reference sequence). V shed 3 bases, J shed 8 bases, and the junction held 2 bases outside the gene matches. Notes on this clone: Its target is unknown.

Sequences were derived from peripheral blood, sampled on day 0 of AZD1222 vaccination. The TCR sequence derives from an adult in good health. This chain links TRBV5-5 with TRBJ1-1; 9 bases are a match to TRBD1. CDR3 region: CASSWDRVEAFF. CDR3 nucleotides: TGTGCCAGCAGCTGGGACAGGGTGGAAGCTTTCTTT.